Each of the 23 T cell receptor beta chains below was sequenced from the same sample in a study of T cell responses to AZD1222 COVID-19 vaccine. Here immunoSEQ multiplex PCR was the method, and the copy in TCRdb shows in-frame clones only, minus some. The repertoire holds approximately 100,000 clones, with 93% as singletons. This material consisted of peripheral blood, taken on day 0 of AZD1222 vaccination. Every receptor here comes from an adult in good health.

This chain joins TRBV6-2 or TRBV6-3 and TRBJ2-1; D call uncertain. In germline, CDR1 is MNHEY, CDR2 SVGEGT. Deletions cut 4 bases from V and 4 bases from J, with 11 bases between. There are 14 residues in the CDR3. CDR3 residues: CASSLRPEYNEQFF. The CDR3 DNA sequence: TGTGCCAGCAGTTTAAGACCAGAATACAATGAGCAGTTCTTC.

The rearrangement joins TRBV18 to TRBJ2-5, with D possibly matching TRBD1 (5 bases). Germline V gene sequence: CDR1 KGHSH, CDR2 LQKENI. Trimming took 6 bases from V and 2 from J, leaving 7 bases between them. The CDR3 is 12 amino acids. CDR3 protein: CASSDRQETQYF. DNA of the CDR3: TGTGCCAGCTCCGACAGACAAGAGACCCAGTACTTC.

The chain employs TRBV4-3 and TRBJ2-1; 11 bases align to TRBD2. Trimming removed 3 bases from V and 1 base from J; junction bases left unmatched: 2. The CDR3 is 16 amino acids. The germline gives CDR1 LGHNA, CDR2 YSLEER. CDR3 sequence: CASSQLAGGSYNEQFF. The CDR3 DNA is TGCGCCAGCAGCCAGTTAGCGGGAGGGTCCTACAATGAGCAGTTCTTC.

The V gene is TRBV18, the J gene TRBJ2-3, with TRBD1 as a possible D gene (5 bases). V gave up 4 bases and J gave up 0 bases, with 5 bases separating them. The CDR3 loop spans 13 amino acids. The germline gives CDR1 KGHSH, CDR2 LQKENI. The CDR3 DNA reads TGTGCCAGCTCACAGGGGAGCACAGATACGCAGTATTTT. Encoded protein: CASSQGSTDTQYF. The full variable domain, its missing parts supplied by reference TRBV18 and TRBJ2-3, is NAGVMQNPRHLVRRRGQEARLRCSPMKGHSHVYWYRQLPEEGLKFMVYLQKENIIDESGMPKERFSAEFPKEGPSILRIQQVVRGDSAAYFCASSQGSTDTQYFGPGTRLTVL.

In its sample, this clone was seen a few times. V and J are TRBV6-4 and TRBJ2-3; perhaps TRBD2 as D (6 bases). Germline CDR1 and CDR2: MRHNA and SNTAGT. Trimming took 6 bases from V and 4 from J, leaving 17 bases between them. The CDR3 covers 15 residues. The CDR3 protein is CASSERASEADTQYF. CDR3 coding DNA: TGTGCCAGCAGCGAAAGGGCTAGCGAGGCAGATACGCAGTATTTT.

This clone appeared once. The chain employs TRBV28 and TRBJ1-2; tentative D call: TRBD1 (5 bases). Germline V gene lookup returns CDR1 MDHEN and CDR2 SYDVKM. The V gene lost 2 bases and the J gene lost 3 bases, with 16 bases spanning the gap. This CDR3 has 16 residues. In nucleotides, the CDR3 is TGTGCCAGCAGTTTAACCCGCGGGGCGGGCGACTATGGCTACACCTTC. Its protein product is CASSLTRGAGDYGYTF.

The V and J genes are TRBV29-1 and TRBJ2-1; no definite D call. The germline V gene encodes CDR1 SQVTM and CDR2 ANQGSEA. CDR3 length: 11 residues. V shed 4 bases and J shed 9 bases, with 10 bases lying between them. CDR3 protein: CSVALGIEQFF. The CDR3 nucleotides are TGCAGCGTTGCTCTAGGGATTGAGCAGTTCTTC.

V is TRBV7-9 and J is TRBJ2-1, with 8 bases fitting TRBD2. This CDR3 contains 12 residues. With V trimmed by 5 bases and J by 11 bases, 5 bases remained unmatched. Germline V gene sequence: CDR1 SEHNR, CDR2 FQNEAQ (reference sequence). The CDR3 sequence: CASSLSSGKQFF. The CDR3 DNA follows: TGTGCCAGCAGCCTAAGTAGCGGGAAGCAGTTCTTC.

V usage is TRBV6-4 and J usage is TRBJ2-3; 10 bases map to TRBD2. From germline, CDR1 is MRHNA and CDR2 SNTAGT. The CDR3 is 14 amino acids. Trimming at V came to 8 bases and at J to 2 bases, leaving 4 bases not matched to a gene. The CDR3 nucleotides read TGTGCCAGCGGGAGCGGGAGGGACACAGATACGCAGTATTTT. Amino acids: CASGSGRDTDTQYF.

V is TRBV5-1 and J is TRBJ2-1, with a possible D match to TRBD1 (5 bases). This CDR3 is 12 amino acids long. The V gene's germline CDR1 is SGHRS and CDR2 YFSETQ. V was clipped by 5 bases and J by 4 bases, with 7 bases between them. The CDR3 DNA is TGCGCCAGCAGTACAGGTTACAATGAGCAGTTCTTC. The encoded protein is CASSTGYNEQFF.

The sample holds one count of this clone. The chain links TRBV7-9 to TRBJ2-1; TRBD2 aligns across 9 bases. CDR1 and CDR2 (germline): SEHNR, FQNEAQ (reference sequence). V lost 6 bases and J lost 4; bases outside the gene matches: 1. This CDR3 spans 13 amino acids. This CDR3 reads CASRTSGYNEQFF. Here the CDR3 DNA reads TGTGCCAGCAGAACTAGCGGGTACAATGAGCAGTTCTTC.

This chain uses TRBV7-2 with TRBJ2-7, with 8 bases that match TRBD1. The CDR3 is 15 amino acids. Germline lookup yields CDR1 SGHTA and CDR2 FQGNSA. V lost 3 bases, J lost 0 bases, and 4 bases stayed unmatched. CDR3 in DNA: TGTGCCAGCAGCTTCCAGGGGGCGTACTCCTACGAGCAGTACTTC. Its protein product is CASSFQGAYSYEQYF.

CDR3 sequence reads: CASSLSGPGNQPQHF. Written as DNA, the CDR3 is TGTGCCAGCAGTTTATCTGGGCCCGGGAATCAGCCCCAGCATTTT. The chain links TRBV28 to TRBJ1-5; D is unresolved. Germline assignment: CDR1 MDHEN and CDR2 SYDVKM. V lost 1 base, J lost 4 bases, and 11 bases lay in between. The CDR3 runs 15 residues.

CDR3 loop: CASSLVRAGEDEQFF. CDR3 in DNA: TGTGCCAGCAGCTTAGTGCGAGCGGGAGAGGATGAGCAGTTCTTC. The V call is TRBV13, the J call TRBJ2-1; TRBD2 matches 8 bases. Germline V lookup: CDR1 PRHDT, CDR2 FYEKMQ (reference sequence). This CDR3 comprises 15 residues. J was trimmed by 8 bases and V by 1 base; bases with no gene match: 7. Variable domain in full (rest from reference TRBV13 and TRBJ2-1): AAGVIQSPRHLIKEKRETATLKCYPIPRHDTVYWYQQGPGQDPQFLISFYEKMQSDKGSIPDRFSAQQFSDYHSELNMSSLELGDSALYFCASSLVRAGEDEQFFGPGTRLTVL.

This chain links TRBV12-3 or TRBV12-4 with TRBJ1-4, with D unresolved. The V and J ends lost 6 bases and 6 bases respectively, with 11 bases between them. The CDR3 runs to 13 residues. CDR3 DNA sequence: TGTGCCAGCAGCGGGAGGTGGGATGAAAAACTGTTTTTT. Its protein is CASSGRWDEKLFF.

The chain links TRBV7-9 to TRBJ2-5, with D uncertain. The CDR3 extends over 14 amino acids. Germline CDR1 is SEHNR and CDR2 is FQNEAQ (reference sequence). V was trimmed by 5 bases and J by 3 bases, leaving 13 bases between them. The CDR3 region has the DNA TGTGCCAGCAGCCCTCCGGCACTGAAAGAGACCCAGTACTTC. It yields the protein CASSPPALKETQYF.

This clone has just one count. This sequence joins TRBV24-1 and TRBJ2-1, with a weak D call TRBD1 (5 bases). CDR1 is KGHDR, CDR2 SFDVKD, per germline. The CDR3 extends over 17 amino acids. V was trimmed by 5 bases and J by 3 bases, leaving 19 bases between them. The CDR3 DNA is TGTGCCACCAGTGGTCCCAGGGCGGCGAGTGTCTACAATGAGCAGTTCTTC. Residues: CATSGPRAASVYNEQFF.

The V call is TRBV28, the J call TRBJ2-2; D is possibly TRBD2 (6 bases). The length of the CDR3 is 13 residues. Trimming removed 10 bases at V and 3 bases at J, with 12 bases between. The germline CDR1 and CDR2 sequences are MDHEN and SYDVKM. The CDR3 region has the DNA TGTGCCATCCCGAGGGAGGACACCGGGGAGCTGTTTTTT. The encoded protein is CAIPREDTGELFF.

The rearrangement uses TRBV6-6 and TRBJ1-2; 12 bases align to TRBD1. V lost 7 bases to trimming and J lost 2 bases; unmatched junction nucleotides: 8. The germline gives CDR1 MNHNY, CDR2 SVGAGI (reference sequence). The CDR3 runs to 16 residues. Here the CDR3 DNA reads TGTGCCAGCACTATAGGGACAGGGGGCCCCAACTATGGCTACACCTTC. It encodes CASTIGTGGPNYGYTF.

The chain combines TRBV7-9 with TRBJ2-1, with 10 bases fitting TRBD2. Germline CDR1 is SEHNR and CDR2 is FQNEAQ (reference sequence). This CDR3 is 16 amino acids long. Losses at the gene ends were 0 bases for V and 7 bases for J; bases not matched to a gene: 6. CDR3 in amino acids: CASSLAPGLARNEQFF. In DNA, the CDR3 is TGTGCCAGCAGCTTAGCCCCGGGACTAGCGAGGAATGAGCAGTTCTTC.

The chain couples TRBV6-6 to TRBJ2-1; perhaps D is TRBD1 or TRBD2 (5 bases each). Deletions cut 6 bases from V and 6 bases from J, with 6 bases between. The CDR3 loop spans 11 amino acids. Germline assignment: CDR1 MNHNY and CDR2 SVGAGI (reference sequence). The CDR3 sequence: CASSGTNEQFF. Written as DNA, the CDR3 is TGTGCCAGCAGCGGGACCAATGAGCAGTTCTTC.

The chain carries TRBV2 and TRBJ2-7; 7 bases are shared with TRBD1. In germline, CDR1 is SNHLY, CDR2 FYNNEI. This CDR3 is 12 amino acids long. The junction had 4 bases not matched to a gene; V was cut back by 9 bases and J by 2 bases. The chain's CDR3 is CASKGTAYEQYF. As DNA, the CDR3 is TGTGCCAGTAAAGGGACAGCCTACGAGCAGTACTTC.

The V gene is TRBV6-6, the J gene TRBJ1-1, with a tentative D call TRBD1 (5 bases). Per germline, CDR1 MNHNY and CDR2 SVGAGI (reference sequence). Between the trimmed V and J ends, which lost 2 bases and 6 bases, there was a span of 16 bases. This CDR3 comprises 15 residues. This CDR3 is CASSYPQGLAPEAFF. The CDR3 nucleotides are TGTGCCAGCAGTTACCCCCAGGGTTTGGCACCTGAAGCTTTCTTT.